Listed here are 8 T cell receptor beta chains from one sample, sequenced in a study of blood T cell repertoires in COVID-19. The assay was immunoSEQ multiplex PCR, and TCRdb's table has in-frame clones only and misses some. The sample yields 450,000 to 500,000 clones, 75% to 90% seen once. Sequencing was done on a sample of peripheral blood. These receptors all come from a human donor in a cohort sampled during active COVID-19.

The chain couples TRBV25-1 to TRBJ2-5, with 8 bases that match TRBD1. Unmatched junction bases numbered 6, after V lost 5 bases and J lost 1 base. CDR3 length equals 15 residues. CDR1 is MGHDK and CDR2 is SYGVNS in the germline V gene. The CDR3 bases are TGTGCCAGCAGTCAACCCGGGACAGGCCAAGAGACCCAGTACTTC. Its translation: CASSQPGTGQETQYF.

The chain has TRBV9 and TRBJ1-4; D gene uncertain. V shed 0 bases and J shed 4 bases, with 10 bases lying between them. CDR1 is SGDLS and CDR2 is YYNGEE in the germline V gene. The CDR3 loop spans 15 amino acids. The CDR3 loop is CASSVAGQINEKLFF. The CDR3 DNA reads as TGTGCCAGCAGCGTAGCTGGGCAGATTAATGAAAAACTGTTTTTT.

This sequence joins TRBV24-1 and TRBJ2-2; D remains unclear. This CDR3 is built from 12 residues. Trimming left V 5 bases short and J 10 bases short, with 10 bases between. Germline V CDR1 and CDR2: KGHDR, SFDVKD. The CDR3 loop reads CATSGNGVELFF. The DNA of the CDR3 is TGTGCCACCAGTGGTAACGGTGTGGAGCTGTTTTTT.

The rearrangement links TRBV6-6 to TRBJ1-6; 7 bases match TRBD1. CDR3 length: 15 residues. Trimming took 2 bases from V and 8 from J; bases not matched to a gene: 6. Per the germline V gene, CDR1 is MNHNY and CDR2 is SVGAGI (reference sequence). The CDR3 region has the DNA TGTGCCAGCAGTTACCGGGCAGGGGGAGATTCACCCCTCCACTTT. This gives the protein CASSYRAGGDSPLHF.

The chain is built from TRBV29-1 and TRBJ2-3, with D tentatively TRBD2 (5 bases). CDR3 length: 15 amino acids. V lost 4 bases to trimming and J lost 0 bases, with 14 bases between them. Germline-derived CDR1 and CDR2 are SQVTM and ANQGSEA. The CDR3 nucleotides read TGCAGCGTTGCCTTCGGAGGAGCTAGCACAGATACGCAGTATTTT. Translation: CSVAFGGASTDTQYF.

The CDR3 DNA reads as TGTGCCAGCTTGGCAGGTGGGCCCTACGAGCAGTACTTC. It translates to CASLAGGPYEQYF. The J gene is TRBJ2-7, the V gene TRBV6-5; D is unresolved. The V and J ends lost 8 bases and 2 bases respectively, with 13 bases between them. In germline, CDR1 is MNHEY, CDR2 SVGAGI. The CDR3 has 13 residues.

This chain links TRBV5-1 with TRBJ2-2; D is perhaps TRBD1 (6 bases). Germline V CDR1 and CDR2: SGHRS, YFSETQ. Trimming left V 6 bases short and J 0 bases short, with 15 bases between. The CDR3 consists of 16 residues. CDR3 loop: CASTGAGRANTGELFF. The CDR3 DNA is TGCGCCAGCACAGGGGCCGGTCGAGCGAACACCGGGGAGCTGTTTTTT. Complete variable domain (other parts from reference TRBV5-1 and TRBJ2-2): KAGVTQTPRYLIKTRGQQVTLSCSPISGHRSVSWYQQTPGQGLQFLFEYFSETQRNKGNFPGRFSGRQFSNSRSEMNVSTLELGDSALYLCASTGAGRANTGELFFGEGSRLTVL.

This chain joins TRBV11-2 and TRBJ1-1; the match to TRBD1 covers 11 bases. The V gene's germline CDR1 is SGHAT and CDR2 FQNNGV. This CDR3 has 18 residues. V was clipped by 2 bases and J by 3 bases; unmatched bases: 11. The chain's CDR3 is CASSLLRGQGARDTEAFF. The CDR3, as DNA: TGTGCCAGCAGCTTATTACGCGGACAGGGGGCGAGGGACACTGAAGCTTTCTTT.